What follows is one TCR beta chain and its context. No antigen is known for it. The sample belongs to a study of CXCR3-negative and CXCR3-positive naive CD8 T cells. Study results and caveats: Memory cells differed in TRBV-TRBJ usage, but naive CXCR3-negative and CXCR3-positive cells had similar usage. CXCR3-positive naive cells carried more hydrophobic TRB CDR3s than CXCR3-negative ones. Whereas both naive subsets had comparably high diversity, memory CD8+ cells had much lower diversity.

In preparing the TRB cDNA libraries, 5' RACE with UMI labels was used. TCRdb re-called the 5' RACE reads; one entry per CDR3 protein, DNA not given. This sample's clone table lists some 130,000 distinct CDR3 sequences. This CDR3 has 14 residues. The germline V gene encodes CDR1 MDHEN and CDR2 SYDVKM. The source material was naive CXCR3+ CD8+ T cells from blood. Indicated subset: CD45RO-CCR7+CD27+CD95- naive CD8+ T cells expressing CXCR3 (TNR3+). This clonotype was obtained from a human donor in good health. Some clones in this sample may be carry-over from other donors' samples. The chain recombines TRBV28 with TRBJ2-7; the D call of TRBD2 rests on TCRdb alone, since no DNA is present to check it. CDR3 in amino acids: CASSPTSGTYEQYF.